Below, one TCR beta chain is given with its context. The antigen is undetermined. The authors amplified TCR beta CDR3 regions, and they did so from RNA transcripts for repertoire sequencing. An initial RT-PCR round employing HTBI primers preceded a second-round multiplex PCR. TCRdb re-derived calls from the multiplex PCR reads in MiXCR, one entry per CDR3 protein. The top ten clones hold roughly an eighth of a sample with under 350,000 distinct CDR3 sequences, 17% of them seen once. This specimen belongs to a study of Graves' ophthalmopathy and Graves' hyperthyroidism. V was shortened by 0 bases and J by 4 bases, with 12 bases between the two germline ends. The CDR3 sequence is 14 residues long. CDR1 and CDR2 (germline): DFQATT, SNEGSKA (reference sequence). General study findings and limits: The model predicted progression of ophthalmopathy with a sensitivity of approximately 68%, and its specificity was about 72%.

Where ophthalmopathy was present, donors had moderate-to-severe activity, CAS ≥3, NOSPECS ≥4 and duration under 3 months. Excluded: other autoimmune disease, uncontrolled infection, pregnancy or lactation. The material sequenced was peripheral blood. The source of this sequence is an adult man with Graves' ophthalmopathy. V is TRBV20-1 and J is TRBJ1-1; D is possibly TRBD1 (5 bases). The CDR3 bases are TGCAGTGCTAGAGACCAGGGAGGAGGCACTGAAGCTTTCTTT. This codes for CSARDQGGGTEAFF.